This TCR beta chain derives from a study of T cell responses to AZD1222 COVID-19 vaccine. With 10 bases clipped from V and 7 bases from J, the junction kept 7 bases outside the gene matches. Germline V gives CDR1 MRHNA, CDR2 SNTAGT. This CDR3 has 12 amino acids. Study observations and caveats: Females made up more of the donors, who were largely white British, and clonal diversity may have come out too low. Dominant CD4 TCR responses targeted spike regions 160-218 and 743-854. Only a handful of AZD1222 recipients, several in all, had baseline seropositivity. Regions left unmutated in variants are reportedly the target of nearly half of spike-specific TCRs.

Repertoires were generated with immunoSEQ multiplex PCR, while TCRdb's copy carries only in-frame clones and drops some. The table includes around 150,000 clones, approximately 85% detected once. In the case of this clone: Antigen unknown.

This clonotype originated in an adult who received the MenACWY meningococcal vaccine as a control. The chain uses TRBV6-4 and TRBJ1-1; 9 bases align to TRBD1. Specimen: peripheral blood, collected 28 days after the second dose of the MenACWY control vaccine. CDR3 DNA: TGTGCCACCCGGGACAGGGCTAGTGAAGCTTTCTTT. Protein product: CATRDRASEAFF.